The 7 T cell receptor beta chains listed next were all sequenced from one sample in a study of T cell changes during pregnancy in multiple sclerosis. TCRdb's table, derived via immunoSEQ multiplex PCR, lists solely in-frame clones and lacks some. The repertoire holds 60,000 to 85,000 clones, with 75% to 95% as singletons. The material sequenced was peripheral blood, taken in the first trimester of pregnancy. These receptors were taken from a female donor with multiple sclerosis, enrolled in a pregnancy study.

The chain carries TRBV5-1 and TRBJ1-1, with 9 positions matching TRBD1. Germline V gene data show CDR1 as SGHRS and CDR2 as YFSETQ. This CDR3 comprises 17 residues. Germline trimming cut 6 bases from V and 5 bases from J; bases unmatched to any gene: 17. The DNA of the CDR3 is TGCGCCAGCAAACGAGGGGAACAACAGACAGGGGGAACTGAAGCTTTCTTT. Protein sequence: CASKRGEQQTGGTEAFF.

This sequence joins TRBV19 and TRBJ1-2, with D perhaps matching TRBD1 (5 bases). V lost 7 bases and J lost 6, with 12 bases in between. This CDR3 comprises 12 residues. Germline V gives CDR1 LNHDA, CDR2 SQIVND (reference sequence). This CDR3 reads CASTSGLHGYTF. In DNA, the CDR3 is TGTGCCAGTACCTCGGGACTGCATGGCTACACCTTC.

The V call is TRBV2, the J call TRBJ2-7, with D uncertain. The CDR3 loop spans 14 amino acids. Germline V gives CDR1 SNHLY, CDR2 FYNNEI. Deletions cut 8 bases from V and 2 bases from J, with 16 bases between. The CDR3 is CASRGPGYPYEQYF. CDR3 DNA sequence: TGTGCCAGCCGTGGGCCCGGGTACCCCTACGAGCAGTACTTC.

The chain links TRBV7-6 to TRBJ2-1, with D tentatively TRBD2 (7 bases). The V and J ends lost 5 bases and 9 bases respectively, with 26 bases between them. Germline V gene lookup returns CDR1 SGHVS and CDR2 FNYEAQ. The CDR3 runs to 17 residues. Here the CDR3 reads CASSARTSTGWGGEQFF. The CDR3 coding sequence is TGTGCCAGCAGCGCAAGAACCTCGACAGGCTGGGGGGGTGAGCAGTTCTTC.

This chain connects TRBV29-1 to TRBJ2-5; D is perhaps TRBD1 (5 bases). CDR3 length equals 12 residues. Per the germline V gene, CDR1 is SQVTM and CDR2 is ANQGSEA. Trimming pared 6 bases from V and 5 bases from J, leaving 13 bases between. The CDR3 DNA follows: TGCAGCGTCCTAAGGGGCCCGGAGACCCAGTACTTC. The encoded protein is CSVLRGPETQYF.

The chain combines TRBV2 with TRBJ2-2, with 13 nucleotides matching TRBD2. J was trimmed by 5 bases and V by 6 bases; bases with no gene match: 9. The CDR3 sequence is 17 residues long. Germline CDR1 and CDR2: SNHLY and FYNNEI. The CDR3 region is CASRRLAGGIDTGELFF. The CDR3 DNA reads TGTGCCAGCAGAAGACTAGCGGGGGGTATAGATACCGGGGAGCTGTTTTTT.

The gene calls are TRBV29-1 and TRBJ2-3; maybe TRBD2 (5 bases). Between the trimmed V and J ends, which lost 5 bases and 3 bases, there was a span of 6 bases. This CDR3 is 11 amino acids long. Germline assignment: CDR1 SQVTM and CDR2 ANQGSEA. CDR3 nucleotides: TGCAGCGTTTTAGCGACAGATACGCAGTATTTT. Protein sequence: CSVLATDTQYF.